This T cell receptor (beta chain) derives from a study of response to subunit inactivated influenza vaccine. A single record per CDR3 protein comes from TCRdb applying MiXCR to the RT-PCR reads. The repertoire holds around 540,000 distinct CDR3 sequences, with approximately 12% as singletons. Study conclusions and caveats: The authors suggested that every seasonal influenza vaccination recruits few new T cells.

The CDR3 is 15 residues long. The V end was cut by 1 base, the J end by 1 base, with 10 bases between. Germline loops: CDR1 MDHEN, CDR2 SYDVKM. To note about this clonotype: Its specificity is unknown.

Sequenced here: PBMCs from blood, sampled on the day of vaccination. This clonotype was sampled from a man aged 45-65 years who received an inactivated influenza vaccine. The chain links TRBV28 to TRBJ1-1; no clear D. In nucleotides, the CDR3 is TGTGCCAGCAGTTTATCCTCGGCAGGGAACACTGAAGCTTTCTTT. It translates to CASSLSSAGNTEAFF. Drawing the rest from reference TRBV28 and TRBJ1-1, the complete variable domain is DVKVTQSSRYLVKRTGEKVFLECVQDMDHENMFWYRQDPGLGLRLIYFSYDVKMKEKGDIPEGYSVSREKKERFSLILESASTNQTSMYLCASSLSSAGNTEAFFGQGTRLTVV.